Listed here are 15 T cell receptor beta chains from one sample, sequenced in a study of cytomegalovirus exposure and HLA in healthy donors. The PCR had 60 Vbeta and 13 Jbeta primers. Some clones are missing from TCRdb's copy, which holds only in-frame ones; the method was immunoSEQ multiplex PCR. Counted here are over 100,000 clones, over 65% occurring once; the ten biggest clones make up about 0.92%. The source material was PBMCs. These receptors were taken from a woman aged 30 to 39 in good health and CMV-seronegative.

Turning to this clone: One end of the junction fails to match germline, which may point to a read error. The same CDR3 also results from other DNA sequences found in this sample. V and J are TRBV6-5 and TRBJ1-4; 9 bases match TRBD1. Germline CDR1 reads MNHEY; CDR2 reads SVGAGI. There are 16 residues in the CDR3. The CDR3 region has the DNA TGTGCCAGCAGTTCACGAGGGGGGACAGGGTCGGCAAAACTGTTCTTT. Translation: CASSSRGGTGSAKLFF.

In this sample, this clone turned up a few times. The J gene is TRBJ1-5, the V gene TRBV19; 8 nucleotides match TRBD1. CDR3 length: 18 residues. From germline, CDR1 is LNHDA and CDR2 SQIVND (reference sequence). Unmatched junction bases numbered 13, after V lost 6 bases and J lost 0 bases. In DNA, the CDR3 is TGTGCCAGTAGGCAAACCGGGACAGGCTTTAATAGCAATCAGCCCCAGCATTTT. Protein product: CASRQTGTGFNSNQPQHF.

The chain carries TRBV19 and TRBJ1-1; tentatively, D is TRBD1 (6 bases). This CDR3 comprises 15 residues. Germline V lookup: CDR1 LNHDA, CDR2 SQIVND (reference sequence). Trimming left V 5 bases short and J 4 bases short, with 17 bases between. The CDR3 region has the DNA TGTGCCAGTAGTGTTCTCCCCCCAGGGGCCACTGAAGCTTTCTTT. This codes for CASSVLPPGATEAFF.

This clone has more than one count but fewer than ten. The rearrangement uses TRBV19 and TRBJ1-2; no clear D. The CDR3 spans 14 residues. The germline V gene has CDR1 LNHDA and CDR2 SQIVND (reference sequence). The V and J ends lost 0 bases and 5 bases respectively, with 10 bases between them. Here the CDR3 DNA reads TGTGCCAGTAGTATAGATCACAGCTATTATGGCTACACCTTC. The encoded protein is CASSIDHSYYGYTF.

This clone was counted a few times. The V and J genes are TRBV2 and TRBJ2-3; no definite D call. The CDR3 covers 11 residues. The V end lost 10 bases, the J end lost 4 bases, and 9 bases lay between the germline ends. The germline gives CDR1 SNHLY, CDR2 FYNNEI. CDR3 sequence: CATRLADTQYF. CDR3 coding DNA: TGTGCCACCCGACTGGCAGATACGCAGTATTTT.

The chain has TRBV5-6 and TRBJ1-1; D is unresolved. Germline V CDR1 and CDR2: SGHDT, YYEEEE. The CDR3 runs 14 residues. Between the trimmed V and J ends, which lost 0 bases and 6 bases, there was a span of 12 bases. The CDR3 sequence is CASSLGDKIAEAFF. The DNA for the CDR3 is TGTGCCAGCAGCTTGGGAGACAAAATTGCTGAAGCTTTCTTT.

The gene calls are TRBV7-6 and TRBJ1-1, with D perhaps matching TRBD1 (5 bases). The V gene lost 5 bases and the J gene lost 6 bases, with 13 bases spanning the gap. Germline-derived CDR1 and CDR2 are SGHVS and FNYEAQ. CDR3 length equals 13 residues. The CDR3 loop reads CASSQVDSPEAFF. The CDR3 bases are TGTGCCAGCAGCCAAGTCGACAGCCCTGAAGCTTTCTTT.

The rearrangement joins TRBV7-6 to TRBJ2-5, with D perhaps matching TRBD2 (6 bases). This CDR3 spans 16 amino acids. Germline V CDR1 and CDR2: SGHVS, FNYEAQ. V lost 5 bases to trimming and J lost 1 base, with 17 bases between them. The CDR3, as DNA: TGTGCCAGCAGCGTTAGCCGCCGGGACTTCCAAGAGACCCAGTACTTC. Its protein product is CASSVSRRDFQETQYF.

CDR3 protein: CASSPEASGNTIYF. The CDR3 bases are TGTGCCAGCTCACCAGAGGCGTCTGGAAACACCATATATTTT. V usage is TRBV18 and J usage is TRBJ1-3; unclear D gene. Trimming pared 2 bases from V and 1 base from J, leaving 6 bases between. The CDR3 runs to 14 residues. CDR1 KGHSH and CDR2 LQKENI come from the germline V gene.

This clone was found once. The chain joins TRBV7-2 to TRBJ1-1; D is undetermined. Trimming pared 1 base from V and 0 bases from J, leaving 3 bases between. Germline CDR1 SGHTA, CDR2 FQGNSA. This CDR3 has 13 residues. Here the CDR3 DNA reads TGTGCCAGCAGCTTAGTAGTGAACACTGAAGCTTTCTTT. Its protein is CASSLVVNTEAFF.

V and J are TRBV18 and TRBJ1-2, with D perhaps TRBD1 (6 bases). V gave up 3 bases and J gave up 4 bases, with 18 bases separating them. Germline V gene sequence: CDR1 KGHSH, CDR2 LQKENI. The CDR3 loop spans 16 amino acids. The CDR3 region has the DNA TGTGCCAGCTCACCCACGCGACAGGATCGGGCCTATGGCTACACCTTC. Its protein is CASSPTRQDRAYGYTF.

The V and J genes are TRBV30 and TRBJ1-5, with D unresolved. Per the germline V gene, CDR1 is GTSNPN and CDR2 is SVGIG (reference sequence). With 1 base removed from V and 10 bases from J, the gap between germline ends came to 23 bases. The CDR3 contains 16 residues. The CDR3 DNA is TGTGCCTGGAGTGGGCGGCGAGGGCAGCCCGTTCTTCCCCAGCATTTT. Its translation is CAWSGRRGQPVLPQHF.

V gene TRBV27 combines with J gene TRBJ1-6; D remains ambiguous. The CDR3 is 15 amino acids. V was cut by 0 bases and J by 8 bases, with 11 bases left in between. CDR1 MNHEY and CDR2 SMNVEV come from the germline V gene (reference sequence). The CDR3, as DNA: TGTGCCAGCAGTTTATCGCCGGGTAATCATTCACCCCTCCACTTT. Translating gives CASSLSPGNHSPLHF.

As regards this clone: At one end, the junction sequence differs from germline, possibly due to a read error. This sequence joins TRBV7-7 and TRBJ2-1, with 11 bases fitting TRBD2. The germline V gene has CDR1 SSHAT and CDR2 FNYEAQ (reference sequence). The CDR3 runs to 16 residues. CDR3 residues: CASSLGGTSGHNEQFF. CDR3 nucleotides: TGTGCTAGCAGCTTAGGGGGGACTAGCGGACACAATGAGCAGTTCTTC.

This clone was detected only once. The J gene is TRBJ2-7, the V gene TRBV18; TRBD1 agrees at 7 bases. J lost 6 bases, V lost 3 bases, and 2 bases had no gene match. Germline lookup yields CDR1 KGHSH and CDR2 LQKENI. This CDR3 contains 12 residues. This chain's CDR3 is CASSPTGCEQYF. The CDR3, as DNA: TGTGCCAGCTCACCGACAGGGTGCGAGCAGTACTTC.